The 28 T cell receptor beta chains presented below share a single source sample, sequenced in a study of shared clonotypes between healthy human individuals. Clones were sequenced by immunoSEQ multiplex PCR, and TCRdb holds only the in-frame ones, with some missing. Here the sample spans 2 million to 2.5 million clones, around 90% being singletons. Sequenced: naive CD4+ T cells from PBMCs. Subset defined: CD45RA+ positively selected. These receptors were obtained from a man between 18 and 35 years old in good health. Some clones in this sample may be carry-over from other donors' samples.

The chain is built from TRBV28 and TRBJ2-1, with 8 bases matching TRBD2. Trimming removed 6 bases from V and 5 bases from J; junction bases left unmatched: 6. Germline V gene sequence: CDR1 MDHEN, CDR2 SYDVKM. The CDR3 length is 14 residues. CDR3 in DNA: TGTGCCAGCAGACGACTTAGCGGGAACAATGAGCAGTTCTTC. It is translated as CASRRLSGNNEQFF.

The chain joins TRBV6-1 to TRBJ2-5; D might be TRBD1 (6 bases). V dropped 0 bases and J dropped 11 bases, with 16 bases sitting between them. Germline V lookup: CDR1 MNHNS, CDR2 SASEGT. The CDR3 extends over 14 amino acids. Written as DNA, the CDR3 is TGTGCCAGCAGTGAAGCCGGACAGTCCATGTTACAGTACTTC. This codes for CASSEAGQSMLQYF.

To note about this clone: The identical CDR3 is also encoded by other nucleotide sequences in the sample. The V gene is TRBV5-1, the J gene TRBJ2-5, with TRBD2 identical over 7 bases. This CDR3 region has 14 residues. Germline V gene data show CDR1 as SGHRS and CDR2 as YFSETQ. The trim removed 2 bases at V and 5 bases at J, leaving 6 bases unmatched. The CDR3 sequence is CASSLGRGGETQYF. The CDR3 DNA follows: TGCGCCAGCAGCTTAGGGAGGGGAGGTGAGACCCAGTACTTC.

DNA for the CDR3: TGCGCCAGCAGCGACACGCAGGGCGACCAGGAAAAACTGTTTTTT. It is translated as CASSDTQGDQEKLFF. J is TRBJ1-4 and V is TRBV5-1; a weak D match, TRBD1 (5 bases). V lost 4 bases to trimming and J lost 8 bases, with 18 bases between them. This CDR3 contains 15 residues. CDR1 is SGHRS, CDR2 YFSETQ, per germline. The full variable domain, rest sourced from reference TRBV5-1 and TRBJ1-4, is KAGVTQTPRYLIKTRGQQVTLSCSPISGHRSVSWYQQTPGQGLQFLFEYFSETQRNKGNFPGRFSGRQFSNSRSEMNVSTLELGDSALYLCASSDTQGDQEKLFFGSGTQLSVL.

This chain connects TRBV19 to TRBJ2-1; 7 bases agree with TRBD1. Per the germline V gene, CDR1 is LNHDA and CDR2 is SQIVND (reference sequence). After removal of 8 bases from V and 4 bases from J, the junction contained 8 bases not matched to a gene. CDR3 length: 14 amino acids. For the CDR3, the DNA is TGTGCCAGTTCCCCGGGACAGCATTACAATGAGCAGTTCTTC. Translating gives CASSPGQHYNEQFF.

The chain couples TRBV5-6 to TRBJ2-1, with 8 bases aligning to TRBD1. CDR1 and CDR2 from the germline V gene are SGHDT and YYEEEE. The CDR3 extends over 16 amino acids. V lost 4 bases and J lost 4; bases outside the gene matches: 10. CDR3 DNA sequence: TGTGCCAGCAGCCTGGGGACAGGCGATTCTTACAATGAGCAGTTCTTC. This gives the protein CASSLGTGDSYNEQFF.

The rearrangement links TRBV7-6 to TRBJ2-3; D is uncertain. Looked up from germline, CDR1 is SGHVS and CDR2 is FNYEAQ. The CDR3 totals 17 residues. V lost 2 bases, J lost 5 bases, and 20 bases lay in between. DNA for the CDR3: TGTGCCAGCAGCTTAAGGGCCTCTTCCACACCAGAAGATACGCAGTATTTT. Translating gives CASSLRASSTPEDTQYF.

The chain links TRBV16 to TRBJ1-5; D is possibly TRBD1 (5 bases). Germline CDR1 reads KGHSY; CDR2 reads FQNENV. This CDR3 contains 15 residues. The V end was cut by 6 bases, the J end by 4 bases, with 16 bases between. CDR3 coding DNA: TGTGCCAGCAGTAACACAGGAGTGGGGAATCAGCCCCAGCATTTT. Amino acids: CASSNTGVGNQPQHF. The full variable domain, rest sourced from reference TRBV16 and TRBJ1-5, is GEEVAQTPKHLVRGEGQKAKLYCAPIKGHSYVFWYQQVLKNEFKFLISFQNENVFDETGMPKERFSAKCLPNSPCSLEIQATKLEDSAVYFCASSNTGVGNQPQHFGDGTRLSIL.

This chain links TRBV30 with TRBJ2-6; D tentatively fits TRBD1 or TRBD2 (6 bases each). This CDR3 is built from 16 residues. Looked up from germline, CDR1 is GTSNPN and CDR2 is SVGIG (reference sequence). V was pared by 2 bases and J by 2 bases, with 13 bases between. This chain's CDR3 is CAWSSGGGTGANVLTF. The CDR3 DNA reads as TGTGCCTGGAGTTCAGGAGGGGGAACTGGGGCCAACGTCCTGACTTTC.

The chain employs TRBV4-3 and TRBJ2-4; 10 positions agree with TRBD2. Germline V CDR1 and CDR2: LGHNA, YSLEER. V was clipped by 4 bases and J by 11 bases; unmatched bases: 11. The CDR3 is 15 residues long. CDR3 sequence reads: CASSRTRGTSDFQYF. The CDR3 nucleotides read TGCGCCAGCAGCCGAACGAGGGGGACTAGCGACTTTCAGTACTTC.

A note on this clone: The same CDR3 can be traced to other DNA sequences in this sample. The chain joins TRBV19 to TRBJ2-1; 10 nucleotides align to TRBD1. V trimming: 1 base; J trimming: 3 bases; junction bases outside the gene matches: 0. The CDR3 runs 15 residues. CDR1 and CDR2 from the germline V gene are LNHDA and SQIVND (reference sequence). The CDR3 DNA follows: TGTGCCAGTAGTATAGGGACAGGGGGCTACAATGAGCAGTTCTTC. Its translation: CASSIGTGGYNEQFF.

This clone was seen a single time. The V gene is TRBV19, the J gene TRBJ1-5; a weak D match, TRBD1 (5 bases). Germline V CDR1 and CDR2: LNHDA, SQIVND (reference sequence). The length of the CDR3 is 16 residues. V was cut by 3 bases and J by 3 bases, with 15 bases left in between. CDR3 sequence (DNA): TGTGCCAGTAGTATTCGACTACGCAGGGACAATCAGCCCCAGCATTTT. This gives the protein CASSIRLRRDNQPQHF.

The gene calls are TRBV7-3 and TRBJ2-2, with 10 nucleotides matching TRBD1. CDR3 length equals 15 residues. Germline loops: CDR1 SGHTA, CDR2 FQGTGA. Unmatched junction bases numbered 3, after V lost 4 bases and J lost 4 bases. For the CDR3, the DNA is TGTGCCAGCAGCTCCGGGACAGGGGCCACCGGGGAGCTGTTTTTT. It translates to CASSSGTGATGELFF.

V is TRBV6-6 and J is TRBJ2-5; D gene uncertain. The V gene's germline CDR1 is MNHNY and CDR2 SVGAGI (reference sequence). V shed 6 bases and J shed 0 bases, with 8 bases lying between them. This CDR3 has 13 residues. The CDR3 coding sequence is TGTGCCAGCAGACGGTCGTACCAAGAGACCCAGTACTTC. Residues: CASRRSYQETQYF.

This rearrangement joins TRBV19 to TRBJ2-7, with no clear D. Germline V gene sequence: CDR1 LNHDA, CDR2 SQIVND (reference sequence). The CDR3 spans 11 residues. The V and J ends lost 10 bases and 0 bases respectively, with 7 bases between them. In nucleotides, the CDR3 is TGTGCCACAACGGACTCCTACGAGCAGTACTTC. Translated, it gives CATTDSYEQYF. Using reference TRBV19 and TRBJ2-7 for the parts outside the CDR3, the full variable domain is DGGITQSPKYLFRKEGQNVTLSCEQNLNHDAMYWYRQDPGQGLRLIYYSQIVNDFQKGDIAEGYSVSREKKESFPLTVTSAQKNPTAFYLCATTDSYEQYFGPGTRLTVT.

The V call is TRBV7-8, the J call TRBJ1-4, with D hard to call. The V end lost 5 bases, the J end lost 8 bases, and 12 bases lay between the germline ends. The CDR3 loop spans 13 amino acids. Germline V gene lookup returns CDR1 SGHVS and CDR2 FQNEAQ. The CDR3 here is CASSTRRGEKLFF. The CDR3 DNA is TGTGCCAGCAGCACCCGACGCGGGGAAAAACTGTTTTTT. Based on the CDR3 plus reference TRBV7-8 and TRBJ1-4, the full variable domain is GAGVSQSPRYKVAKRGQDVALRCDPISGHVSLFWYQQALGQGPEFLTYFQNEAQLDKSGLPSDRFFAERPEGSVSTLKIQRTQQEDSAVYLCASSTRRGEKLFFGSGTQLSVL.

The chain links TRBV5-1 to TRBJ2-1, with TRBD1 identical over 10 bases. Germline values: CDR1 SGHRS, CDR2 YFSETQ. CDR3 length equals 14 residues. Trimming at V came to 4 bases and at J to 7 bases, leaving 5 bases not matched to a gene. The CDR3 sequence: CASSPRTGGNEQFF. In DNA, the CDR3 is TGCGCCAGCAGCCCCCGGACAGGGGGAAATGAGCAGTTCTTC.

The chain combines TRBV7-9 with TRBJ2-2; D remains ambiguous. There are 14 residues in the CDR3. Trimming removed 2 bases at V and 7 bases at J, with 11 bases between. Germline CDR1 is SEHNR and CDR2 is FQNEAQ (reference sequence). In DNA form, the CDR3 reads TGTGCCAGCAGCTTACTCCTTTGGGGCGGGGAGCTGTTTTTT. Translating it yields CASSLLLWGGELFF. Together with reference TRBV7-9 and TRBJ2-2, the CDR3 gives the full variable domain: DTGVSQNPRHKITKRGQNVTFRCDPISEHNRLYWYRQTLGQGPEFLTYFQNEAQLEKSRLLSDRFSAERPKGSFSTLEIQRTEQGDSAMYLCASSLLLWGGELFFGEGSRLTVL.

This sequence joins TRBV6-5 and TRBJ2-2, with D possibly being TRBD1 (5 bases). The ends were cut back, 5 bases at V and 5 bases at J, with 9 bases in the middle. Germline loops: CDR1 MNHEY, CDR2 SVGAGI. The length of the CDR3 is 13 residues. Here the CDR3 reads CASSPGWTGELFF. The CDR3 nucleotides read TGTGCCAGCAGTCCAGGGTGGACCGGGGAGCTGTTTTTT.

The CDR3 loop reads CASSPSPIGGYTF. CDR3 sequence (DNA): TGTGCCAGCAGTCCCTCCCCAATCGGTGGCTACACCTTC. V gene TRBV27 combines with J gene TRBJ1-2; D unresolved. CDR1 MNHEY and CDR2 SMNVEV come from the germline V gene (reference sequence). The V gene lost 5 bases and the J gene lost 7 bases, with 14 bases spanning the gap. The CDR3 extends over 13 amino acids.

This chain connects TRBV30 to TRBJ1-6; D is undetermined. The CDR3 runs 15 residues. V shed 0 bases and J shed 5 bases, with 11 bases lying between them. The germline V gene has CDR1 GTSNPN and CDR2 SVGIG (reference sequence). CDR3 DNA sequence: TGTGCCTGGAGTGTCGGAGGATCCAATAATTCACCCCTCCACTTT. Protein: CAWSVGGSNNSPLHF.

Of note for this clone: An end of the junction does not agree with germline; a read error may underlie this. The chain has TRBV10-3 and TRBJ1-2; 7 nucleotides match TRBD1. The CDR3 has 13 residues. CDR1 and CDR2 from the germline V gene are ENHRY and SYGVKD. The CDR3 DNA reads TGTGCCAGCAGTCGACAGGGTGACTATGGCTACACCTTC. This gives the protein CASSRQGDYGYTF.

In this sample, this clone turned up once. This sequence joins TRBV10-3 and TRBJ2-1; 7 bases map to TRBD2. Trimming took 10 bases from V and 9 from J; bases not matched to a gene: 18. Germline assignment: CDR1 ENHRY and CDR2 SYGVKD. The CDR3 loop spans 15 amino acids. CDR3 residues: CATHSGTTLRSEQFF. The CDR3 DNA sequence: TGTGCCACCCATTCCGGGACTACCCTAAGGAGTGAGCAGTTCTTC.

The chain is built from TRBV5-4 and TRBJ2-5, with D maybe TRBD1 (6 bases). This CDR3 region has 15 residues. V was pared by 3 bases and J by 2 bases, with 14 bases between. Germline V gene sequence: CDR1 SGHNT, CDR2 YYREEE (reference sequence). CDR3: CASSSRDTVQETQYF. The DNA for the CDR3 is TGTGCCAGCAGCTCCCGGGACACCGTTCAAGAGACCCAGTACTTC.

This clone was seen once. The chain has TRBV19 and TRBJ2-1; TRBD2 might be the D (6 bases). V was shortened by 5 bases and J by 7 bases, with 18 bases between the two germline ends. The germline gives CDR1 LNHDA, CDR2 SQIVND (reference sequence). This CDR3 is 15 amino acids long. The CDR3 loop is CASSEWAGPENEQFF. The CDR3 DNA reads TGTGCCAGTAGTGAGTGGGCGGGACCAGAAAATGAGCAGTTCTTC.

The chain links TRBV21-1 to TRBJ2-2; TRBD1 was called by the table and not checked on the DNA. TRBV21-1 corresponds to a pseudogene. There are 18 residues in the CDR3. The CDR3 loop reads CASSKKRKPGQGTGELFF. CDR3 coding DNA: TGTGCCAGCAGCAAAAAAAGGAAGCCGGGACAGGGGACCGGGGAGCTGTTTTTT.

The chain has TRBV28 and TRBJ2-7; the match to TRBD2 covers 10 bases. CDR1 and CDR2 from the germline V gene are MDHEN and SYDVKM. The junction had 9 bases not matched to a gene; V was cut back by 2 bases and J by 5 bases. This CDR3 spans 16 amino acids. CDR3 DNA sequence: TGTGCCAGCAGTTTACTTTCGGCTAGCGGGAGAGACGAGCAGTACTTC. Translation gives CASSLLSASGRDEQYF. Full variable domain (remainder filled in from reference TRBV28 and TRBJ2-7): DVKVTQSSRYLVKRTGEKVFLECVQDMDHENMFWYRQDPGLGLRLIYFSYDVKMKEKGDIPEGYSVSREKKERFSLILESASTNQTSMYLCASSLLSASGRDEQYFGPGTRLTVT.

The chain couples TRBV4-2 to TRBJ2-7, with 11 bases fitting TRBD2. From germline, CDR1 is LGHNA and CDR2 YNFKEQ. Germline trimming cut 2 bases from V and 6 bases from J; bases unmatched to any gene: 6. The CDR3 has 15 residues. CDR3 nucleotide sequence: TGTGCCAGCAGCCAACTAGCGGGAGGAATCTTCGAGCAGTACTTC. Translation: CASSQLAGGIFEQYF.